Given below is one TCR beta chain in context. As yet, its antigen is unknown. The CD8 memory sample joined CD45RO+ cells and CCR7-negative CD45RA+ cells. The sample belongs to a study of shared clonotypes between healthy human individuals. Overall study results and limits: Generation of non-shared clonotypes was less probable than generation of clonotypes shared by all four donors.

It was around 220 ng DNA, 30,000 or so T cell genomes, that sorted-subset replicate PCRs used. TCRdb keeps only in-frame clones here, not all; method: immunoSEQ multiplex PCR. Found here are a few hundred thousand clones, roughly 91% of them singletons; the top ten hold around 16%. Trimming at V came to 5 bases and at J to 4 bases, leaving 5 bases not matched to a gene. Germline CDR1 reads MGHRA; CDR2 reads YSYEKL. This CDR3 comprises 15 residues. The specimen sequenced was memory CD8+ T cells sorted from blood. Stated subset: CD45RO+ cells pooled with CCR7-negative TemRA cells. The chain is built from TRBV4-1 and TRBJ2-1, with TRBD2 matching over 10 bases. The sequence was obtained from a man younger than 35 in good health. The DNA for the CDR3 is TGCGCCAGCAGCAAAGGACTAGCGGAATACAATGAGCAGTTCTTC. Translating it yields CASSKGLAEYNEQFF.